Reported below is one T cell receptor beta chain. Its cognate antigen is unknown. The record originates from a study of vaccination and CD4 T cells after COVID-19. CDR1 and CDR2 from the germline V gene are MNHEY and SMNVEV (reference sequence). V dropped 5 bases and J dropped 4 bases, with 7 bases sitting between them. The CDR3 covers 12 residues. General study findings and limits: Rising from roughly 21 to 40, the median of SARS-CoV-2-reactive clonotypes did not change significantly.

The treatment here: roughly nine-day PBMC culture with coronavirus spike peptide pools or control peptides (ViraFEST assay). With peptide pools, ViraFEST first expanded antigen-specific T cells and afterwards sequenced their TCRs. The authors cultured more than 1.5 million PBMCs per well with about 10 IU/ml IL-2 and 7.5 to 10 ug/ml peptide pools. Days 3 and 7 were when half the medium was replaced with fresh IL-2 medium. The Oncomine TCR Beta short-read assay was applied to DNA of cultured CD4+ T cells. TCRdb reprocessed the PCR reads with MiXCR, giving one entry per CDR3 protein. The sample has approximately 20,000 distinct CDR3 sequences; around half are singletons.

The J gene is TRBJ2-3, the V gene TRBV27; unclear D gene. This material consisted of CD4+ T cells from blood, cultured in vitro, taken after SARS-CoV-2 vaccination. This receptor was taken from a human donor who had recovered from COVID-19. The CDR3, as DNA: TGTGCCAGCAGTCCCCAGTCAGATACGCAGTATTTT. This gives the protein CASSPQSDTQYF.